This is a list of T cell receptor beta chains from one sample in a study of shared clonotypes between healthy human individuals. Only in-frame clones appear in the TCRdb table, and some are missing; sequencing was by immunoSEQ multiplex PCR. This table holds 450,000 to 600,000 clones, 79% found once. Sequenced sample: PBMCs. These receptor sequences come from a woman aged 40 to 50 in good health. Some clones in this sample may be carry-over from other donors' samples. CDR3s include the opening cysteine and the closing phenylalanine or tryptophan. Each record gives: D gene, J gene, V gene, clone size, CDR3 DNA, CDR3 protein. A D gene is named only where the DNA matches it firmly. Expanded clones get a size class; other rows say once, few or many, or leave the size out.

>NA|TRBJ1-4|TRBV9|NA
TGTGCCAGCAGCGGGGGTAGTCATGAAAAACTGTTTTTT
CASSGGSHEKLFF
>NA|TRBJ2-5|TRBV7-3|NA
TGTGCCAGCAGCTTATATTCGGCCCCTGGGCGCTCGGGGACCCAGTACTTC
CASSLYSAPGRSGTQYF
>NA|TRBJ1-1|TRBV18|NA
TGTGCCAGCTCCCTAACTCCGGGGCACAACACTGAAGCTTTCTTT
CASSLTPGHNTEAFF
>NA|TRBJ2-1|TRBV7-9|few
TGTGCCAGCAGCAACAGGGATTACCTGGATGAGCAGTTCTTC
CASSNRDYLDEQFF
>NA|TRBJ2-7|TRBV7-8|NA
TGTGCCAGCAGCTTGGTCAGGGGCTACGAGCAGTACTTC
CASSLVRGYEQYF
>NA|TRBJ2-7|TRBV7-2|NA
TGTGCCAGCAGCTTGGGGGCCCCCTACGAGCAGTACTTC
CASSLGAPYEQYF
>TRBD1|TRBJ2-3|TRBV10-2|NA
TGCGCCAGCAGTGAGGACAGGGCCACAGATACGCAGTATTTT
CASSEDRATDTQYF
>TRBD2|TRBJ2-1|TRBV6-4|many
TGTGCCAGCAGTGACGGGTGGGAGGGCAATGAGCAGTTCTTC
CASSDGWEGNEQFF
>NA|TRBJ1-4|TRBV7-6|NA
TGTGCCAGCAGCTTAGGTGGAGGGCCTGCAACTAATGAAAAACTGTTTTTT
CASSLGGGPATNEKLFF
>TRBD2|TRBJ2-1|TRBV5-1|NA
TGCGCCAGCAGTAGCGGGAGCGGCCACAATGAGCAGTTCTTC
CASSSGSGHNEQFF
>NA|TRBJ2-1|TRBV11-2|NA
TGTGCCAGCAGCCAGCTAGCGAACATTGAGCAGTTCTTC
CASSQLANIEQFF
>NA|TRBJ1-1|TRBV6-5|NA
TGTGCCAGCAGTTACTCGACAGAGAACACTGAAGCTTTCTTT
CASSYSTENTEAFF
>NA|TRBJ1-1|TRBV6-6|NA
TGTGCCAGCAGTGAGATGAACATTGAAGCTTTCTTT
CASSEMNIEAFF
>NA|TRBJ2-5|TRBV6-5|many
TGTGCCAGCAGTTATACTAGCAAGCAAGAGACCCAGTACTTC
CASSYTSKQETQYF
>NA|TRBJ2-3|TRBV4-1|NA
TGCGCCAGCAGCCAAGCCCGGAAACCTAGCACAGATACGCAGTATTTT
CASSQARKPSTDTQYF
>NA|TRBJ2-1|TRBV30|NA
TGTGCCTGGAGAACAGGGGTACCGGGAGTGCCCTACAATGAGCAGTTCTTC
CAWRTGVPGVPYNEQFF
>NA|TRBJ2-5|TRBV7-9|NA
TGTGCCAGCGGCCGGTACCAAGAGACCCAGTACTTC
CASGRYQETQYF
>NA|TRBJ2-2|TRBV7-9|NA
TGTGCCACGCGCACCGGGGCAAGGACCGGGGAGCTGTTTTTT
CATRTGARTGELFF
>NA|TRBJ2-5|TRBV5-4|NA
TGTGCCAGCAGCAGCCAGGGGACCCAGTACTTC
CASSSQGTQYF
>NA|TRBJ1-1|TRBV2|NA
TGTGCCAGCAGTGATTTAGTTTCAGGGAGAGCTTTCTTT
CASSDLVSGRAFF
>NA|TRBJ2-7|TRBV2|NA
TGTGCCAGCAACGAGCAGACCTACGAGCAGTACTTC
CASNEQTYEQYF
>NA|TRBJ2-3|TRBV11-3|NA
TGTGCCAGCAGCTTAAGTGTACAGCACACAGATACGCAGTATTTT
CASSLSVQHTDTQYF
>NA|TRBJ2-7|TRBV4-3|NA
TGCGCCAGCAGCCAAGACGGCAGGGCTTTCTACGAGCAGTACTTC
CASSQDGRAFYEQYF
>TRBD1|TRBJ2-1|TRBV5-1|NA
TGCGCCAGCAGCTGGGAATGGACAGGAGGCAATGAGCAGTTCTTC
CASSWEWTGGNEQFF
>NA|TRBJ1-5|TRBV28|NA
TGTGCCAGCAGACATTTCAAGGGTAAAGTTCAGCCCCAGCATTTT
CASRHFKGKVQPQHF
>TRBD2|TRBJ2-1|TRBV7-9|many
TGTGCCAGCAGCCCACTGCCGAATCCGGGGGAGGGCCCGTTCTTC
CASSPLPNPGEGPFF
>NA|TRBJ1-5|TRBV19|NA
TGTGCCAGTACGTCCCCGCGCGGCAATCAGCCCCAGCATTTT
CASTSPRGNQPQHF
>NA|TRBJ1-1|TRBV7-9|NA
TGTGCCAGCAGCAGACGGTACACTGAAGCTTTCTTT
CASSRRYTEAFF
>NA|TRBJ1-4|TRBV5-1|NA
TGCGCCAGCAGCACCTCCAGCCTGCCGAATGAAAAACTGTTTTTT
CASSTSSLPNEKLFF
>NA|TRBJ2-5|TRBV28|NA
TGTGCCAGCAGCCCTCGGGAAGCACAAGAGACCCAGTACTTC
CASSPREAQETQYF
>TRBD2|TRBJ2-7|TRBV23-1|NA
TGCGCCAGCAGTCAGGCGAGACTAGCGGGAGGTTCCTACGAGCAGTACTTC
CASSQARLAGGSYEQYF